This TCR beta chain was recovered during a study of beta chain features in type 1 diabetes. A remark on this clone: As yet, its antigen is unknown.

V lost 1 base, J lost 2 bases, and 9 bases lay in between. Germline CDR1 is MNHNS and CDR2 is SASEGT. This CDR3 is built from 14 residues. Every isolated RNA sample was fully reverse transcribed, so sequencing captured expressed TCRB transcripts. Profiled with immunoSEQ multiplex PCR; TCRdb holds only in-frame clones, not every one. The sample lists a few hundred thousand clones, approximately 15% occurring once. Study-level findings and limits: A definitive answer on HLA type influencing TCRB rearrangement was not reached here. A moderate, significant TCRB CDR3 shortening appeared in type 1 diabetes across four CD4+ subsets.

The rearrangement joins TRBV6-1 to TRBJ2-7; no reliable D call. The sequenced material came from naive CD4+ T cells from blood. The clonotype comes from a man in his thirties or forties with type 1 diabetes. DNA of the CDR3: TGTGCCAGCAGTGAAGGAGGCCCGCCCTACGAGCAGTACTTC. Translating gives CASSEGGPPYEQYF.